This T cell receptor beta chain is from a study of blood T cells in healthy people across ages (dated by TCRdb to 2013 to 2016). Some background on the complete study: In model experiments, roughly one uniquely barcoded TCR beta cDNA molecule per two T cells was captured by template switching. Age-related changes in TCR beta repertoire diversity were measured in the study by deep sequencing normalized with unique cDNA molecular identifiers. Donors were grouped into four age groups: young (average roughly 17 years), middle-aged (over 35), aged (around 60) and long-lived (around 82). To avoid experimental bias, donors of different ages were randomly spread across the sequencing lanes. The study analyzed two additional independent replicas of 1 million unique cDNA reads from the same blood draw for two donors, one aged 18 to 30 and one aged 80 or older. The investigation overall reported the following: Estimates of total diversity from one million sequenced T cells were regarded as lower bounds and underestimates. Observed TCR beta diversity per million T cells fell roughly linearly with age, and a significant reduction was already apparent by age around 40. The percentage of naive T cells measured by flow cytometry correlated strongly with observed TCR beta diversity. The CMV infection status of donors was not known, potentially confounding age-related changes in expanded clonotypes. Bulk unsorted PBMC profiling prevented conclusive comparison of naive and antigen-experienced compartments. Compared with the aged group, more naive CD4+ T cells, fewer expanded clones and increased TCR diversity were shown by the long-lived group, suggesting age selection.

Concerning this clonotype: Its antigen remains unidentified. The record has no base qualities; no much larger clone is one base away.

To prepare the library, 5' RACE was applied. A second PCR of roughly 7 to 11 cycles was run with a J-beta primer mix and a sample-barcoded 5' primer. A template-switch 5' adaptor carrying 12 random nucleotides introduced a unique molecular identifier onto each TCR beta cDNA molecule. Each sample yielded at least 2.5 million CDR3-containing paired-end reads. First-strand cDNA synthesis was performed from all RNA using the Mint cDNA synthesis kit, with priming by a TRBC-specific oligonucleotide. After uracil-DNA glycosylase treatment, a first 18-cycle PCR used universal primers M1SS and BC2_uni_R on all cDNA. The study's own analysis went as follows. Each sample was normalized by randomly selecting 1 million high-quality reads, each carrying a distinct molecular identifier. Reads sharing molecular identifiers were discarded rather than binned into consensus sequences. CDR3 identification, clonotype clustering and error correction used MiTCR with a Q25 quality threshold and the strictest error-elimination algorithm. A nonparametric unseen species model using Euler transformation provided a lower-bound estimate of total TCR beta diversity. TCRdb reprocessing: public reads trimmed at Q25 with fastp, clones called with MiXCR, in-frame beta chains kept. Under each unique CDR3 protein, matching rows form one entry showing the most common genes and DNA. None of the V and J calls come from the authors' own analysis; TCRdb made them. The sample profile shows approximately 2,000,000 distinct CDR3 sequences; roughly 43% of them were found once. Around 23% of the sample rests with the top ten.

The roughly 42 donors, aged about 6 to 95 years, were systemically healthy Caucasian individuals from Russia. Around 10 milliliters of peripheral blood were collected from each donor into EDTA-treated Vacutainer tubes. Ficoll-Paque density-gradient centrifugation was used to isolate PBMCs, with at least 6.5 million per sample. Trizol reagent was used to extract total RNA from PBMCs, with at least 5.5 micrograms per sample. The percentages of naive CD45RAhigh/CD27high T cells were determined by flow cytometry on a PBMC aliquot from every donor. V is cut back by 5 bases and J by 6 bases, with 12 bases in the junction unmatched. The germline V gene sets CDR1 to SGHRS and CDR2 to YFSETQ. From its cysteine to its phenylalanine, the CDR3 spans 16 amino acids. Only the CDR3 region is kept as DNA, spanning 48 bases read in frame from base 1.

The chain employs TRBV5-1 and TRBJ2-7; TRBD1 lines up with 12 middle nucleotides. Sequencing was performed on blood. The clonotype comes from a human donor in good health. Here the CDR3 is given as CASRPNSGTGGAEQYF. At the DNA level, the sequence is TGCGCCAGCAGACCAAACTCCGGGACAGGGGGCGCCGAGCAGTACTTC. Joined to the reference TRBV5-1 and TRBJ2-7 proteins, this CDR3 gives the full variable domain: KAGVTQTPRYLIKTRGQQVTLSCSPISGHRSVSWYQQTPGQGLQFLFEYFSETQRNKGNFPGRFSGRQFSNSRSEMNVSTLELGDSALYLCASRPNSGTGGAEQYFGPGTRLTVT.